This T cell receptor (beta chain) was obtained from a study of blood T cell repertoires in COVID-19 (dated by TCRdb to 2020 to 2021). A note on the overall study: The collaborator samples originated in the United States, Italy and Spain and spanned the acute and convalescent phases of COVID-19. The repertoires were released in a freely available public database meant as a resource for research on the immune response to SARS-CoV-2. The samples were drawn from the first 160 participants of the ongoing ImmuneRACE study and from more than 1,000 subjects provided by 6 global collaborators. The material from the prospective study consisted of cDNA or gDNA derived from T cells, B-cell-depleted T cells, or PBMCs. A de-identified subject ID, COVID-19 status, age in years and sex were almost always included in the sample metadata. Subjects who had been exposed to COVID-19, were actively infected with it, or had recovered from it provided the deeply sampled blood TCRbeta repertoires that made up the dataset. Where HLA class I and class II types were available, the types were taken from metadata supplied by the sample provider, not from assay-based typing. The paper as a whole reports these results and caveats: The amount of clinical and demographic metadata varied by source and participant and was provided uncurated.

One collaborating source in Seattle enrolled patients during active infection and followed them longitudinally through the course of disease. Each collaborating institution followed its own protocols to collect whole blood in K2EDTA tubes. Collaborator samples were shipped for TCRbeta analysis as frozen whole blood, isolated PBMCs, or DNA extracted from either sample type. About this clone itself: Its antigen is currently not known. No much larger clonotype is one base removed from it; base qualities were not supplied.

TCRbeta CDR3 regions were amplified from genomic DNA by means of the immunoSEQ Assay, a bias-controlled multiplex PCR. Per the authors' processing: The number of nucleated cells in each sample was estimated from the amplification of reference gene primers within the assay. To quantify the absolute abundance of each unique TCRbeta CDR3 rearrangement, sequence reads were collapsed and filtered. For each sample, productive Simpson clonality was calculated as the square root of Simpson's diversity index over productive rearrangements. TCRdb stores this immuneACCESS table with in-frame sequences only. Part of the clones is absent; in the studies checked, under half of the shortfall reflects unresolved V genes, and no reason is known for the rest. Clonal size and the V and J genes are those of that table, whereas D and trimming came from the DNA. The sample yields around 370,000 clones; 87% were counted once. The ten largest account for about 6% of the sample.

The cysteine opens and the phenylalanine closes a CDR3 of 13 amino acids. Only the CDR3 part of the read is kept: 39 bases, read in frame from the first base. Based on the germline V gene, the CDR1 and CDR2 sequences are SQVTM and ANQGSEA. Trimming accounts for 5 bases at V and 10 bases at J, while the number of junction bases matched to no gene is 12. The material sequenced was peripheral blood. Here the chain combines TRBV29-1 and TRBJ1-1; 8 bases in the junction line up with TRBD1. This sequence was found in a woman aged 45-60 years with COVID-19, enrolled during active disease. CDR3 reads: CSVRVQGEGSAFF. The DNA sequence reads TGCAGCGTTCGAGTACAGGGGGAGGGCTCAGCTTTCTTT.